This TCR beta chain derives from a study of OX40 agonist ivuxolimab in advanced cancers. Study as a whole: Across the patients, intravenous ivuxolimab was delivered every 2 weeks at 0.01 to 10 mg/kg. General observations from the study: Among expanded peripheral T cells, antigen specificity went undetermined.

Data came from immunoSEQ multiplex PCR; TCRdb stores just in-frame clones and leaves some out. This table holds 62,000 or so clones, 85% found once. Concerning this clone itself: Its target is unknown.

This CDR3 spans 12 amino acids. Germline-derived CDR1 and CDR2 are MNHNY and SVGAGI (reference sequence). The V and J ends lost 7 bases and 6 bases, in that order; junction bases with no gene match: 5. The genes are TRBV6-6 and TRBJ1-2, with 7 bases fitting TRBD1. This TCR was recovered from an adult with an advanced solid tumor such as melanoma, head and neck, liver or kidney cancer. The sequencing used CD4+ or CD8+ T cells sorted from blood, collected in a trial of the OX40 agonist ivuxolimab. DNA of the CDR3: TGTGCCAGCACCAAAACAGGGGATGGCTACACCTTC. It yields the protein CASTKTGDGYTF.